This is a list of T cell receptor beta chains from one sample in a study of post-analysis software for immune sequencing data. TCRdb re-analysed the PCR reads in MiXCR, keeping a single row per CDR3 protein. The profile covers more than 450,000 distinct CDR3 sequences, with roughly 45% appearing a single time and roughly 1.8% taken by the ten largest. The sample consisted of blood. The receptors come from a girl aged 10-17 years with multiple sclerosis. The conserved cysteine and the conserved F or W are not part of the CDR3 here. D genes are given only for firm matches. Expanded clones are given a class, and other clones once, few, many or no size at all.

j_gene: TRBJ2-3; abundance: -; v_gene: TRBV7-9; d_gene: -; CDR3aa: ASSFKQGNTDTQY
j_gene: TRBJ2-3; abundance: few; v_gene: TRBV20-1; d_gene: TRBD1; CDR3aa: SARQGLGTDTQY
j_gene: TRBJ2-4; abundance: few; v_gene: TRBV7-2; d_gene: -; CDR3aa: ASSSRTAMQY
j_gene: TRBJ1-4; abundance: -; v_gene: TRBV7-2; d_gene: TRBD1; CDR3aa: ASSLGTGRDEKLF
j_gene: TRBJ2-1; abundance: -; v_gene: TRBV10-3; d_gene: -; CDR3aa: AISIDWYNEQF
j_gene: TRBJ1-5; abundance: -; v_gene: TRBV4-1; d_gene: -; CDR3aa: ASSHVQGRNQPQH
j_gene: TRBJ2-3; abundance: few; v_gene: TRBV5-1; d_gene: -; CDR3aa: ASSLGFDGGRSDTQY
j_gene: TRBJ2-7; abundance: -; v_gene: TRBV7-8; d_gene: TRBD2; CDR3aa: ASSGGEGPSYEQY
j_gene: TRBJ2-5; abundance: -; v_gene: TRBV20-1; d_gene: -; CDR3aa: SAPSPSIETQY
j_gene: TRBJ1-2; abundance: once; v_gene: TRBV7-2; d_gene: -; CDR3aa: ASSLAPAAYGYT
j_gene: TRBJ2-1; abundance: few; v_gene: TRBV7-2; d_gene: TRBD2; CDR3aa: ASNPPGGEQF
j_gene: TRBJ2-3; abundance: few; v_gene: TRBV11-3; d_gene: TRBD2; CDR3aa: ASSFHSGSTDTQY
j_gene: TRBJ2-3; abundance: -; v_gene: TRBV9; d_gene: TRBD2; CDR3aa: ASSRGTSGHTDTQY
j_gene: TRBJ2-1; abundance: -; v_gene: TRBV24-1; d_gene: TRBD2; CDR3aa: ATSDLLAGGPHEQF
j_gene: TRBJ2-1; abundance: -; v_gene: TRBV20-1; d_gene: -; CDR3aa: SASPLPWGEQF
j_gene: TRBJ2-7; abundance: few; v_gene: TRBV12-3/TRBV12-4; d_gene: -; CDR3aa: ASRWSLGHPYEQY
j_gene: TRBJ2-1; abundance: -; v_gene: TRBV11-2; d_gene: -; CDR3aa: ASSSLAEQF
j_gene: TRBJ2-1; abundance: -; v_gene: TRBV5-1; d_gene: -; CDR3aa: ASSLAVGGIGNEQF
j_gene: TRBJ1-2; abundance: once; v_gene: TRBV3-1; d_gene: -; CDR3aa: ASSHDGANYGYT
j_gene: TRBJ2-5; abundance: -; v_gene: TRBV4-1; d_gene: TRBD2; CDR3aa: ASSHQLAAIGEQY
j_gene: TRBJ2-7; abundance: -; v_gene: TRBV20-1; d_gene: -; CDR3aa: SAFQGRSYEQY
j_gene: TRBJ2-3; abundance: -; v_gene: TRBV7-3; d_gene: TRBD1; CDR3aa: ASSSTGGEEDTQY
j_gene: TRBJ2-5; abundance: -; v_gene: TRBV24-1; d_gene: TRBD2; CDR3aa: ATGSGGVETQY
j_gene: TRBJ2-1; abundance: -; v_gene: TRBV5-8; d_gene: -; CDR3aa: ASSLPLLSYNEQF
j_gene: -; abundance: -; v_gene: TRBV5-1; d_gene: TRBD1; CDR3aa: ASSPGGQVAYEQY
j_gene: TRBJ2-1; abundance: few; v_gene: TRBV4-1; d_gene: -; CDR3aa: ASSQDRSESSYNEQF
j_gene: TRBJ2-1; abundance: few; v_gene: TRBV12-3/TRBV12-4; d_gene: TRBD1; CDR3aa: ASNSGQFHEQF
j_gene: TRBJ2-5; abundance: few; v_gene: TRBV5-1; d_gene: TRBD2; CDR3aa: ASSLTGTSGETQY
j_gene: TRBJ1-2; abundance: few; v_gene: TRBV29-1; d_gene: TRBD1; CDR3aa: SVLGQGYGYT
j_gene: TRBJ2-3; abundance: few; v_gene: TRBV2; d_gene: TRBD1; CDR3aa: ASSPDRDGTDTQY
j_gene: TRBJ2-5; abundance: -; v_gene: TRBV29-1; d_gene: -; CDR3aa: SVAGGEETQY
j_gene: TRBJ2-3; abundance: -; v_gene: TRBV20-1; d_gene: -; CDR3aa: SAREERTVIHTDTQY
j_gene: TRBJ2-3; abundance: -; v_gene: TRBV7-2; d_gene: -; CDR3aa: ASSSYSDTQY
j_gene: TRBJ1-3; abundance: once; v_gene: TRBV12-3/TRBV12-4; d_gene: -; CDR3aa: ASTPRQTGNTIY
j_gene: TRBJ1-2; abundance: few; v_gene: TRBV27; d_gene: -; CDR3aa: ASSFGQIYGYT
j_gene: TRBJ1-2; abundance: -; v_gene: TRBV9; d_gene: TRBD1; CDR3aa: ASSVGTGESYT
j_gene: -; abundance: few; v_gene: TRBV12-3/TRBV12-4; d_gene: -; CDR3aa: ASSSWTLEQY
j_gene: TRBJ2-5; abundance: -; v_gene: TRBV29-1; d_gene: TRBD1; CDR3aa: SVADRARAKTQY
j_gene: TRBJ2-3; abundance: -; v_gene: TRBV9; d_gene: -; CDR3aa: AFRGGGTDTQY
j_gene: TRBJ1-4; abundance: few; v_gene: TRBV12-3/TRBV12-4; d_gene: TRBD1; CDR3aa: ASTPDRRKLF
j_gene: TRBJ2-1; abundance: -; v_gene: TRBV20-1; d_gene: -; CDR3aa: SARGGEAAYNEQF
j_gene: TRBJ2-1; abundance: few; v_gene: TRBV29-1; d_gene: -; CDR3aa: SVHTIARVVYNEQF
j_gene: TRBJ2-7; abundance: -; v_gene: TRBV10-3; d_gene: TRBD1; CDR3aa: AISESKGANYEQY
j_gene: TRBJ2-7; abundance: -; v_gene: TRBV28; d_gene: TRBD1; CDR3aa: ASSFLGQPPTYEQY
j_gene: TRBJ2-1; abundance: -; v_gene: TRBV20-1; d_gene: TRBD1; CDR3aa: SAVGQGARGEQF
j_gene: TRBJ1-2; abundance: few; v_gene: TRBV10-3; d_gene: TRBD1; CDR3aa: AITGQGGYGYT
j_gene: TRBJ2-5; abundance: -; v_gene: TRBV6-6; d_gene: -; CDR3aa: ASSSDRRALGAQY
j_gene: TRBJ2-1; abundance: -; v_gene: TRBV7-6; d_gene: TRBD2; CDR3aa: ASSVERGRFYNEQF
j_gene: TRBJ2-7; abundance: -; v_gene: TRBV2; d_gene: -; CDR3aa: ASSEKGYEQY
j_gene: TRBJ2-4; abundance: few; v_gene: TRBV5-1; d_gene: TRBD1; CDR3aa: ASNYGDRDGFQY
j_gene: TRBJ2-7; abundance: few; v_gene: TRBV5-1; d_gene: TRBD1; CDR3aa: ASSSRGTYEQY
j_gene: TRBJ2-7; abundance: many; v_gene: TRBV20-1; d_gene: -; CDR3aa: SARGRQLSSYEQY
j_gene: TRBJ1-1; abundance: -; v_gene: TRBV12-5; d_gene: -; CDR3aa: ASGPRGTSNTEAF
j_gene: TRBJ2-7; abundance: -; v_gene: TRBV12-3/TRBV12-4; d_gene: -; CDR3aa: ASTGSSNEQY